This T cell receptor (beta chain) was identified during a study of PD-L1 blockade in urothelial cancer. This clone was picked up one time. The germline V gene has CDR1 MNHEY and CDR2 SVGAGI. CDR3 length: 12 amino acids. V was shortened by 5 bases and J by 6 bases, with 11 bases between the two germline ends. Time point in this sample: peripheral blood 6 weeks after treatment start. TCRdb's copy holds only in-frame clones and misses some; the assay was immunoSEQ multiplex PCR. The sample consists of some 120,000 clones, around nine tenths of them appearing once. The genes are TRBV6-5 and TRBJ2-7; D gene uncertain. This material consisted of PBMCs, taken around atezolizumab (anti-PD-L1) treatment. This receptor was obtained from a man aged 60 to 69 with urothelial cancer. The CDR3 DNA is TGTGCCAGCAGTCAAGTCGGCGGCGAGCAGTACTTC. It encodes CASSQVGGEQYF.